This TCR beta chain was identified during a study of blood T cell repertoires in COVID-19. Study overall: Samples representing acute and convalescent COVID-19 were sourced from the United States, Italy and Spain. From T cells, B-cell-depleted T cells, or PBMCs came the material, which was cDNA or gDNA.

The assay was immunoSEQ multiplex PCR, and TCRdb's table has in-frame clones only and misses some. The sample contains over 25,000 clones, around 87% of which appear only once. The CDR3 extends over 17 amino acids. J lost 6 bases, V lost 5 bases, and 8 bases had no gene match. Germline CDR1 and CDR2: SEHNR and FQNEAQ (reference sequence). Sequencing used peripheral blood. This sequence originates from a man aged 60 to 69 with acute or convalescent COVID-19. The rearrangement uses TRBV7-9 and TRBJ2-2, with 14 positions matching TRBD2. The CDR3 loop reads CASSTVTSGRAAGELFF. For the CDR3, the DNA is TGTGCCAGCAGCACCGTGACTAGCGGGAGGGCGGCCGGGGAGCTGTTTTTT.